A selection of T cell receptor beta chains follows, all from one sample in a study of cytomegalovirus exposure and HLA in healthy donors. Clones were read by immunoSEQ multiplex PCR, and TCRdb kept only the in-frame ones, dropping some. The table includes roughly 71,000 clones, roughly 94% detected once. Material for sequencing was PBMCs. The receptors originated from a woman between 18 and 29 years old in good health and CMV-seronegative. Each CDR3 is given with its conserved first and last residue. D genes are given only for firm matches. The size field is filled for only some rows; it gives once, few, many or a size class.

cdr3_aa: CASSRSDGGEQFF
cdr3_nt: TGCGCCAGCAGCCGTTCAGATGGAGGTGAGCAGTTCTTC
v_call: TRBV4-3
j_call: TRBJ2-1
clone_size: -
d_call: -

cdr3_aa: CASSWANTGELFF
cdr3_nt: TGTGCCAGCAGCTGGGCTAACACCGGGGAGCTGTTTTTT
v_call: TRBV2
j_call: TRBJ2-2
clone_size: -
d_call: -

cdr3_aa: CASSLTSGGGTDTQYF
cdr3_nt: TGTGCCAGCAGCTTAACGTCCGGGGGGGGCACAGATACGCAGTATTTT
v_call: TRBV7-3
j_call: TRBJ2-3
clone_size: -
d_call: TRBD2

cdr3_aa: CASSLSQVAEKLFF
cdr3_nt: TGTGCCAGCAGTTTATCCCAGGTGGCTGAAAAACTGTTTTTT
v_call: TRBV28
j_call: TRBJ1-4
clone_size: once
d_call: -

cdr3_aa: CASSLGRGGRNTGELFF
cdr3_nt: TGTGCCAGCAGCTTAGGACGGGGGGGCCGTAACACCGGGGAGCTGTTTTTT
v_call: TRBV11-2
j_call: TRBJ2-2
clone_size: -
d_call: TRBD2

cdr3_aa: CASSLATGGDGYTF
cdr3_nt: TGTGCCAGCAGCTTGGCCACAGGGGGCGATGGCTACACCTTC
v_call: TRBV5-5
j_call: TRBJ1-2
clone_size: -
d_call: TRBD1

cdr3_aa: CASSLGTGDVNYGYTF
cdr3_nt: TGTGCCAGCAGTTTGGGGACAGGGGACGTCAACTATGGCTACACCTTC
v_call: TRBV28
j_call: TRBJ1-2
clone_size: -
d_call: TRBD1

cdr3_aa: CASSVDFGGRMNEQFF
cdr3_nt: TGTGCCAGCAGCGTAGACTTCGGGGGGCGGATGAATGAGCAGTTCTTC
v_call: TRBV9
j_call: TRBJ2-1
clone_size: -
d_call: -

cdr3_aa: CASSGTGGRNSPLHF
cdr3_nt: TGTGCCAGCAGTGGGACAGGGGGCAGAAATTCACCCCTCCACTTT
v_call: TRBV6-1
j_call: TRBJ1-6
clone_size: -
d_call: TRBD1

cdr3_aa: CASSYSRGGYTF
cdr3_nt: TGTGCCAGCAGTTACTCCCGTGGCGGCTACACCTTC
v_call: TRBV6-5
j_call: TRBJ1-2
clone_size: -
d_call: -

cdr3_aa: CASSQGPGTSGGAYEQFF
cdr3_nt: TGTGCCAGCAGCCAAGGTCCCGGGACTAGCGGGGGGGCATATGAGCAGTTCTTC
v_call: TRBV4-2
j_call: TRBJ2-1
clone_size: -
d_call: TRBD2

cdr3_aa: CASSLSGGTASSYEQYF
cdr3_nt: TGTGCCAGCTCACTAAGTGGCGGGACGGCGAGCTCCTACGAGCAGTACTTC
v_call: TRBV18
j_call: TRBJ2-7
clone_size: -
d_call: -

cdr3_aa: CASSSIAGGSYNEQFF
cdr3_nt: TGTGCCAGCAGTTCAATCGCGGGCGGATCCTACAATGAGCAGTTCTTC
v_call: TRBV27
j_call: TRBJ2-1
clone_size: -
d_call: -

cdr3_aa: CASIQEPDTEAFF
cdr3_nt: TGTGCCAGCATCCAGGAACCGGACACTGAAGCTTTCTTT
v_call: TRBV6-5
j_call: TRBJ1-1
clone_size: -
d_call: -

cdr3_aa: CASSQDGDVGGGPYGYTF
cdr3_nt: TGCGCCAGCAGCCAAGATGGGGACGTGGGTGGGGGCCCCTATGGCTACACCTTC
v_call: TRBV4-3
j_call: TRBJ1-2
clone_size: -
d_call: -

cdr3_aa: CASSSDRGANEKLFF
cdr3_nt: TGTGCCAGCAGTTCAGACAGGGGGGCTAATGAAAAACTGTTTTTT
v_call: TRBV6-8
j_call: TRBJ1-4
clone_size: -
d_call: TRBD1

cdr3_aa: CASSPPSSYEQYF
cdr3_nt: TGTGCCAGCAGCCCCCCGAGCTCCTACGAGCAGTACTTC
v_call: TRBV27
j_call: TRBJ2-7
clone_size: -
d_call: -

cdr3_aa: CASSPRWGLGHKGLTGQPQHF
cdr3_nt: TGCGCCAGCAGTCCCCGGTGGGGACTAGGACATAAGGGATTGACGGGTCAGCCCCAGCATTTT
v_call: TRBV23-1
j_call: TRBJ1-5
clone_size: -
d_call: -

cdr3_aa: CAWREQGAQGNTIYF
cdr3_nt: TGTGCCTGGAGGGAACAGGGGGCGCAGGGAAACACCATATATTTT
v_call: TRBV30
j_call: TRBJ1-3
clone_size: -
d_call: TRBD1

cdr3_aa: CASRPSGGSSYEQYF
cdr3_nt: TGTGCCAGCAGACCGAGCGGGGGGAGCTCCTACGAGCAGTACTTC
v_call: TRBV27
j_call: TRBJ2-7
clone_size: -
d_call: TRBD2

cdr3_aa: CASSLRTSGETDTQYF
cdr3_nt: TGTGCCAGCAGCTTACGTACTAGCGGGGAAACAGATACGCAGTATTTT
v_call: TRBV7-9
j_call: TRBJ2-3
clone_size: -
d_call: TRBD2

cdr3_aa: CASSMAGGNQPQHF
cdr3_nt: TGTGCCAGTAGTATGGCAGGGGGCAATCAGCCCCAGCATTTT
v_call: TRBV19
j_call: TRBJ1-5
clone_size: -
d_call: -

cdr3_aa: CASKTVLGGGGRTDTQYF
cdr3_nt: TGTGCCAGCAAAACGGTCCTCGGCGGCGGGGGTCGCACAGATACGCAGTATTTT
v_call: TRBV28
j_call: TRBJ2-3
clone_size: -
d_call: TRBD2

cdr3_aa: CASSGSGLAGGPYNQETQYF
cdr3_nt: TGTGCCAGCAGCGGCTCGGGACTAGCGGGGGGGCCCTACAACCAAGAGACCCAGTACTTC
v_call: TRBV5-4
j_call: TRBJ2-5
clone_size: -
d_call: TRBD2

cdr3_aa: CASSPNGVGEAFF
cdr3_nt: TGTGCCAGCTCACCGAATGGTGTCGGTGAAGCTTTCTTT
v_call: TRBV18
j_call: TRBJ1-1
clone_size: -
d_call: -

cdr3_aa: CASSLPQGRSPLHF
cdr3_nt: TGTGCCAGCAGTTTGCCACAGGGGCGGTCACCCCTCCACTTT
v_call: TRBV28
j_call: TRBJ1-6
clone_size: -
d_call: TRBD1

cdr3_aa: CASSSGQSSYNEQFF
cdr3_nt: TGTGCCAGCAGCTCGGGACAGAGCTCCTACAATGAGCAGTTCTTC
v_call: TRBV7-9
j_call: TRBJ2-1
clone_size: -
d_call: TRBD1

cdr3_aa: CASSLLGGSYEQYF
cdr3_nt: TGTGCCAGCAGCTTATTAGGGGGCTCCTACGAGCAGTACTTC
v_call: TRBV7-3
j_call: TRBJ2-7
clone_size: -
d_call: -

cdr3_aa: CARSLGGVNQMDTQYF
cdr3_nt: TGTGCCAGAAGCTTGGGGGGGGTGAACCAGATGGATACGCAGTATTTT
v_call: TRBV5-3
j_call: TRBJ2-3
clone_size: -
d_call: -

cdr3_aa: CASSDRNSGQYF
cdr3_nt: TGTGCCAGCAGCGACCGGAACTCGGGGCAGTACTTC
v_call: TRBV9
j_call: TRBJ2-7
clone_size: once
d_call: -

cdr3_aa: CASSLGGGGTLEGQYF
cdr3_nt: TGTGCCAGCAGCTTAGGCGGCGGGGGTACCCTAGAGGGGCAGTATTTT
v_call: TRBV7-3
j_call: TRBJ2-3
clone_size: -
d_call: TRBD2

cdr3_aa: CASSQGQSNNQPQHF
cdr3_nt: TGTGCCAGCAGTCAAGGACAAAGTAACAACCAGCCCCAGCATTTT
v_call: TRBV6-6
j_call: TRBJ1-5
clone_size: -
d_call: -

cdr3_aa: CASSVTGGHEQYF
cdr3_nt: TGCGCCAGCAGCGTTACAGGGGGTCACGAGCAGTACTTC
v_call: TRBV5-1
j_call: TRBJ2-7
clone_size: -
d_call: TRBD1

cdr3_aa: CASSERGQTTDTQYF
cdr3_nt: TGTGCCAGCAGTGAAAGGGGTCAGACCACAGATACGCAGTATTTT
v_call: TRBV25-1
j_call: TRBJ2-3
clone_size: -
d_call: -

cdr3_aa: CASSLDRTYNEQFF
cdr3_nt: TGCGCCAGCAGCTTGGACAGAACCTACAATGAGCAGTTCTTC
v_call: TRBV5-1
j_call: TRBJ2-1
clone_size: -
d_call: -

cdr3_aa: CASSVGTGGPMNSPLHF
cdr3_nt: TGTGCCAGCAGCGTAGGGACGGGAGGGCCGATGAATTCACCCCTCCACTTT
v_call: TRBV9
j_call: TRBJ1-6
clone_size: -
d_call: -

cdr3_aa: CASRPRTSEDTQYF
cdr3_nt: TGTGCCAGCAGACCGAGGACTAGTGAAGATACGCAGTATTTT
v_call: TRBV6-6
j_call: TRBJ2-3
clone_size: -
d_call: TRBD2

cdr3_aa: CASSLSGTDTQYF
cdr3_nt: TGTGCCAGCAGCTTATCGGGAACAGATACGCAGTATTTT
v_call: TRBV7-3
j_call: TRBJ2-3
clone_size: -
d_call: -

cdr3_aa: CASSTGASNQPQHF
cdr3_nt: TGTGCCAGCAGCACAGGGGCTAGCAATCAGCCCCAGCATTTT
v_call: TRBV5-5
j_call: TRBJ1-5
clone_size: -
d_call: TRBD1

cdr3_aa: CASSFSLSIATDTQYF
cdr3_nt: TGTGCCAGCAGTTTCTCCCTATCTATCGCCACAGATACGCAGTATTTT
v_call: TRBV7-3
j_call: TRBJ2-3
clone_size: once
d_call: -

cdr3_aa: CASTDPGLSGANVLTF
cdr3_nt: TGTGCCAGCACGGACCCAGGGCTCTCTGGGGCCAACGTCCTGACTTTC
v_call: TRBV6-6
j_call: TRBJ2-6
clone_size: -
d_call: -

cdr3_aa: CASSGPPGQGRLNTEAFF
cdr3_nt: TGTGCCAGCAGTGGGCCCCCGGGACAGGGCCGATTAAACACTGAAGCTTTCTTT
v_call: TRBV2
j_call: TRBJ1-1
clone_size: -
d_call: TRBD1

cdr3_aa: CASSQGGGNTGELFF
cdr3_nt: TGCGCCAGCAGCCAAGGAGGGGGAAACACCGGGGAGCTGTTTTTT
v_call: TRBV4-3
j_call: TRBJ2-2
clone_size: -
d_call: -

cdr3_aa: CASSSLAGSSGQYF
cdr3_nt: TGCGCCAGCAGTTCCTTAGCGGGAAGTAGCGGCCAGTACTTC
v_call: TRBV10-2
j_call: TRBJ2-5
clone_size: -
d_call: TRBD2

cdr3_aa: CSVTPRGGWTEAFF
cdr3_nt: TGCAGCGTCACCCCAAGAGGGGGATGGACTGAAGCTTTCTTT
v_call: TRBV29-1
j_call: TRBJ1-1
clone_size: -
d_call: -